This TCR beta chain stems from a study of blood T cell repertoires in COVID-19. Sequencing was performed with immunoSEQ multiplex PCR; in TCRdb, only in-frame clones are kept and a portion is missing. This repertoire shows more than 200,000 clones, roughly 86% found once; its top ten account for around 5.1%. This CDR3 contains 14 residues. Germline values: CDR1 SGDLS, CDR2 YYNGEE. V was pared by 0 bases and J by 8 bases, with 14 bases between. The Seattle patients, enrolled during active infection, were followed longitudinally. This TCR came from an older woman with COVID-19, enrolled during active disease. V gene TRBV9 combines with J gene TRBJ1-2, with no clear D. The sample was peripheral blood. In DNA form, the CDR3 reads TGTGCCAGCAGCGTAGGAGATACTCGGCGGGGCTACACCTTC. This gives the protein CASSVGDTRRGYTF.